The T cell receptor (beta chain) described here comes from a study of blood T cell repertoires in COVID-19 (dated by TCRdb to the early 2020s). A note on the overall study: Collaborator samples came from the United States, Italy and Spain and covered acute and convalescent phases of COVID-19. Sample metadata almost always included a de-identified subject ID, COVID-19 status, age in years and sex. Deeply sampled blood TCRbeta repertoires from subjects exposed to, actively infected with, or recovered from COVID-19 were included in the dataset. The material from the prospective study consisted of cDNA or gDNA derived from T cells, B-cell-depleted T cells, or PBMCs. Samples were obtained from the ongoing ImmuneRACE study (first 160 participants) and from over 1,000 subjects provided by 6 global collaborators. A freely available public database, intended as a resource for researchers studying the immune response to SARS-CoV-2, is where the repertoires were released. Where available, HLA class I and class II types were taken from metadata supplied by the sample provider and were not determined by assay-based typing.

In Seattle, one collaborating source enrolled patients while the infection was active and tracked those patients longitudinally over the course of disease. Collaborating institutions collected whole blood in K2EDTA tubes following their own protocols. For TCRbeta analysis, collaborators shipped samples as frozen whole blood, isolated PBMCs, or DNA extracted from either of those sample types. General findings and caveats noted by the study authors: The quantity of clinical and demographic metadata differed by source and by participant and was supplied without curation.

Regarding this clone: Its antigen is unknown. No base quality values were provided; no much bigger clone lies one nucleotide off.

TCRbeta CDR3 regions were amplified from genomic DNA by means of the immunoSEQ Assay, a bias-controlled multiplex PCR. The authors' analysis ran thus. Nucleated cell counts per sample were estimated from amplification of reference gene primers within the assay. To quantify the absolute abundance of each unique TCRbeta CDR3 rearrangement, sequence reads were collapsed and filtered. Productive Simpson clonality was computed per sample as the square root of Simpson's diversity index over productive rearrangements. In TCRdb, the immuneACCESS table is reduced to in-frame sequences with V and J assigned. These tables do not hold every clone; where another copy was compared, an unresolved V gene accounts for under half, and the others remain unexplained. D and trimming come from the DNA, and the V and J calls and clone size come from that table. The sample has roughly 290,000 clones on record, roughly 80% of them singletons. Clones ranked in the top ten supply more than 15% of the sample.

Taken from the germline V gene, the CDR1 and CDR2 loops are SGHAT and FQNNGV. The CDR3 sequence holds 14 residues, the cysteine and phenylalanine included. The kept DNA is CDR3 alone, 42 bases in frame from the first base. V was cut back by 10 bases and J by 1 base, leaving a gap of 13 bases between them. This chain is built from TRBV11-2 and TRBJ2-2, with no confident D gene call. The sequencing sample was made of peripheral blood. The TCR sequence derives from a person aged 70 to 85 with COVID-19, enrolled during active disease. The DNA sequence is TGTGCCACCAGTCGTTCGGGGAACACCGGGGAGCTGTTTTTT. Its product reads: CATSRSGNTGELFF.